Listed here are 2 T cell receptor beta chains from one sample, sequenced in a study of blood T cells in healthy people across ages. The use of a sample-barcoded 5' primer and a J-beta primer mix characterized a second PCR of roughly 6 to 11 cycles. MiXCR, applied by TCRdb to the 5' RACE reads, yields one record per CDR3 protein. The table has some 790,000 distinct CDR3 sequences, more than 25% seen once. The source material was blood. All receptors derive from a woman of 80 years or more in good health.

As for this clonotype: A much larger clonotype is one base distant, so this may be a read error. The chain links TRBV27 to TRBJ1-6; TRBD1 might be the D (5 bases). There are 13 residues in the CDR3. Germline CDR1 is MNHEY and CDR2 is SMNVEV (reference sequence). In DNA form, the CDR3 reads TGTGCCGGCAGGAGGGACTTGTATTCACCCCTCCACTTT. It yields the protein CAGRRDLYSPLHF.

The gene calls are TRBV7-9 and TRBJ1-6, with 7 bases matching TRBD1. Germline assignment: CDR1 SEHNR and CDR2 FQNEAQ (reference sequence). This CDR3 has 16 amino acids. V was clipped by 5 bases and J by 4 bases; unmatched bases: 8. Here the CDR3 reads CASSLRTGGYNSPLHF. DNA for the CDR3: TGTGCCAGCAGCCTACGGACAGGCGGATATAATTCACCCCTCCACTTT.